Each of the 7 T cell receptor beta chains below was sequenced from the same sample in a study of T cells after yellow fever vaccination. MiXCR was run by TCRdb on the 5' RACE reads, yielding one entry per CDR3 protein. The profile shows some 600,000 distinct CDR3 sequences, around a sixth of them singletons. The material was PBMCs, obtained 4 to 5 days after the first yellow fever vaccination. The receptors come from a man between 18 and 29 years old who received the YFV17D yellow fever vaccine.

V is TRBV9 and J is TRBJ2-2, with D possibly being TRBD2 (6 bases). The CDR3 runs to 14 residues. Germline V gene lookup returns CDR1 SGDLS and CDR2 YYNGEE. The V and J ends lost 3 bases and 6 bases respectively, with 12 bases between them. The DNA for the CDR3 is TGTGCCAGCAGCGCCGGGACTGTTCCCGGGGAGCTGTTTTTT. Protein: CASSAGTVPGELFF.

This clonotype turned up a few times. The DNA of the CDR3 is TGCAGCGTTGAAGCTTGGGATTCGAACACTGAAGCTTTCTTT. Amino acids: CSVEAWDSNTEAFF. The rearrangement joins TRBV29-1 to TRBJ1-1, with D hard to call. Germline assignment: CDR1 SQVTM and CDR2 ANQGSEA. This CDR3 comprises 14 residues. Trimming pared 1 base from V and 1 base from J, leaving 10 bases between. The variable domain in full, with the rest retrieved from reference TRBV29-1 and TRBJ1-1, is SAVISQKPSRDICQRGTSLTIQCQVDSQVTMMFWYRQQPGQSLTLIATANQGSEATYESGFVIDKFPISRPNLTFSTLTVSNMSPEDSSIYLCSVEAWDSNTEAFFGQGTRLTVV.

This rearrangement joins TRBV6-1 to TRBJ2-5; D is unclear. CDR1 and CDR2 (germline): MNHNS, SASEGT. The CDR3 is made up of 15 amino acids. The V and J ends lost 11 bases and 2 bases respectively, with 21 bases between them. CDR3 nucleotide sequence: TGTGCCTCCCAGGAGCACTTCGTCCAACAAGAGACCCAGTACTTC. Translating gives CASQEHFVQQETQYF.

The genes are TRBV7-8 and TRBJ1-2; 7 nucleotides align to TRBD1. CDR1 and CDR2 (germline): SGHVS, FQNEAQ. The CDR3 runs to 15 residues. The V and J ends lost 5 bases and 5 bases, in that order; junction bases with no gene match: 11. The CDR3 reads CASSIQGQSGYGYTF. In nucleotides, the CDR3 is TGTGCCAGCAGCATACAGGGACAGTCAGGTTATGGCTACACCTTC.

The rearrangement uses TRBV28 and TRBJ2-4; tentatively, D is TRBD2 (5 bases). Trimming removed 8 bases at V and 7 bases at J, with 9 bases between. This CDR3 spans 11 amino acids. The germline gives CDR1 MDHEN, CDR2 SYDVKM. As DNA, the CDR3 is TGTGCCAGCGGACTTGGGAACATTCAGTACTTC. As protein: CASGLGNIQYF.

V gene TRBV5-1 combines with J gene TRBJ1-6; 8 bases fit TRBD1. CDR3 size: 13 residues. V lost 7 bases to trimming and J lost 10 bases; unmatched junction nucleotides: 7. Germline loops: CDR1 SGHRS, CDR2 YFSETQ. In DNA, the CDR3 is TGCGCCAGCCTACAGGGGGAGGAATCACCCCTCCACTTT. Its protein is CASLQGEESPLHF.

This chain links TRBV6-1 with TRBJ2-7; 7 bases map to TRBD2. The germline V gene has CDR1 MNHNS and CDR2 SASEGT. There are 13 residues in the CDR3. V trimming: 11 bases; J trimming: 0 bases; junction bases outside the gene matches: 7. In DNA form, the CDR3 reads TGTGCCGCCCAGGGAGGGAGCTCCTACGAGCAGTACTTC. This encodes CAAQGGSSYEQYF.